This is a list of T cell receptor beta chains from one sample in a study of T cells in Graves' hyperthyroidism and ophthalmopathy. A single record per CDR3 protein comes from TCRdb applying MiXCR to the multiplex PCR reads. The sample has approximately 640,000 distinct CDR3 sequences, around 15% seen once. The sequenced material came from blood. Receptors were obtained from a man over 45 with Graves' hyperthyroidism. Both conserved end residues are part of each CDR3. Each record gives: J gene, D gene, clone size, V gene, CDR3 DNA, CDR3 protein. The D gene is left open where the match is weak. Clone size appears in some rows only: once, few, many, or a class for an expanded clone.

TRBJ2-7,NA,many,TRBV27,TGTGCCAGCAGTTTAGCGGGCGTCAACTCCTACGAGCAGTACTTC,CASSLAGVNSYEQYF
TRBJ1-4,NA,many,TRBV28,TGTGCCAGCAACGTCCGGGGGGGTAATGAAAAACTGTTTTTT,CASNVRGGNEKLFF
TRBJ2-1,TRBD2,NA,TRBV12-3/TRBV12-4,TGTGCCAGCAGTTCGGGACTAGCGGGAGGAGATGAGCAGTTCTTC,CASSSGLAGGDEQFF
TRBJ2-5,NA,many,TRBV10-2,TGCGCCAGCAGTGAGTCCGGGAGAGAGACCCAGTACTTC,CASSESGRETQYF
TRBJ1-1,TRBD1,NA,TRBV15,TGTGCCACCAGCAGCCCTTCCGGGACAGTTACTGAAGCTTTCTTT,CATSSPSGTVTEAFF
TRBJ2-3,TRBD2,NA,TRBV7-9,TGTGCCAGCAGCTGGACTAGCGGGATCACAGATACGCAGTATTTT,CASSWTSGITDTQYF
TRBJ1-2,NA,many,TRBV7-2,TGTGCCAGCAGCTTAATAGGGGATCCAAGTGGCTACACCTTC,CASSLIGDPSGYTF
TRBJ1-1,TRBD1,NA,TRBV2,TGTGCCAGCAGGGGCGGACAGGGTGAAATATTTCTAGAGGGTAAGGCAGACACTGAAGCTTTCTTT,CASRGGQGEIFLEGKADTEAFF
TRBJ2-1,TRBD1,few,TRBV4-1,TGCGCCAGCAGCCAAGGAGGACAGGGCCCCTACAATGAGCAGTTCTTC,CASSQGGQGPYNEQFF
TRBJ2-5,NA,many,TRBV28,TGTGCCAGCAGTCCCCGGGGTAGCGGTGAAGAGACCCAGTACTTC,CASSPRGSGEETQYF
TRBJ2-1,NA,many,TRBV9,TGTGCCAGCAGCGTGGAACAGAGCTCCTACAATGAGCAGTCCTTC,CASSVEQSSYNEQSF
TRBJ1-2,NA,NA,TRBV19,TGTGCCAGTAGTATAAAACACTATGGCTACACCTTC,CASSIKHYGYTF
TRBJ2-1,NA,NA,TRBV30,TGTGCCTGGAGTGTGTCTGGTTGCAATGAGCAGTTCTTC,CAWSVSGCNEQFF
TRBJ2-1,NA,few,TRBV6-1,TGTGCCAGCAGTGTACCGAGGGTAACTTACAATGAGCAGTTCTTC,CASSVPRVTYNEQFF
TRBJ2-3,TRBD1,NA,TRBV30,TGTGCCTGGAGTGTAGGGGGCACGGGGCCTTCGCGCCAGTATTTT,CAWSVGGTGPSRQYF
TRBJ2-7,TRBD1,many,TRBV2,TGTGCCAGCAGCCCAGGGGGCCCCCCTTACGAGCAGTACTTC,CASSPGGPPYEQYF
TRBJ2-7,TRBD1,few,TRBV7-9,TGTGCCAGCAGCTACCCCGGGACAGGGAGGTACGAGCAGTACTTC,CASSYPGTGRYEQYF
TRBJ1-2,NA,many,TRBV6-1,TGTGCCAGCGTCCCGAGAGCAGGGACCAAGGAGGGCTATGGCTACACCTTC,CASVPRAGTKEGYGYTF
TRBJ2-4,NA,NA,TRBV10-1,TGCGCCAGCAGTGAGTCGCCCCGGACGGGGAAAAACATTCAGTACTTC,CASSESPRTGKNIQYF
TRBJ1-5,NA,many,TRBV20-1,TGCAGTGCGTACGGGACTCCCCTTTATAGCAATCAGCCCCAGCATTTT,CSAYGTPLYSNQPQHF
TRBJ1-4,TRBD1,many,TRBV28,TGTGCCAGCAAAACGGGACAGCCGAATGAAAAACTGTTTTTT,CASKTGQPNEKLFF
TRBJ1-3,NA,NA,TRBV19,TGTGCCAGTAGTGAGTGGAGAAGCCCTGGAAACACCATATATTTT,CASSEWRSPGNTIYF
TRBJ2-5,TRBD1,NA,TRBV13,TGTGCCAGCAGCTTAATAACGGACAGGGACGTAGAGACCCAGTACTTC,CASSLITDRDVETQYF
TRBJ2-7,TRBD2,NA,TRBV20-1,TGCAGTGCTACCGGGACTAGCGGCAGGTCAACCTACGAGCAGTACTTC,CSATGTSGRSTYEQYF
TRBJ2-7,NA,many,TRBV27,TGTGCCAGCAGTCGTACTTTTAGCGGAGCCACCTACGAGCAGTACTTC,CASSRTFSGATYEQYF
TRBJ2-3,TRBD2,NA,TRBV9,TGTGCCAGCAGCGTAGGGGTCGGGACTAGCGTAAGCACAGATACGCAGTATTTT,CASSVGVGTSVSTDTQYF
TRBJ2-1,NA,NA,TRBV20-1,TGCAGTGCCGGAGGGGTTCTACGATACAATGAGCAGTTCTTC,CSAGGVLRYNEQFF
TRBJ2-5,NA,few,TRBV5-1,TGCGCCAGCAGCTTTGGGAGTGAAGAGACCCAGTACTTC,CASSFGSEETQYF
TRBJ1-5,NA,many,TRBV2,TGTGCCAGCAGTGAATATGGTCAGCCCCAGCATTTT,CASSEYGQPQHF
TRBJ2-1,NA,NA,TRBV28,TGTGCCAGCAGCTGGAATAACAATGAGCAGTTCTTC,CASSWNNNEQFF
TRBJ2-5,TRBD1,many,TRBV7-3,TGTGCCAGCAGCGAAGGGACAGCACAAGAGACCCAGTACTTC,CASSEGTAQETQYF